The rows below give T cell receptor beta chains drawn from one sample of a study of shared clonotypes between healthy human individuals. Repertoires were generated with immunoSEQ multiplex PCR, while TCRdb's copy carries only in-frame clones and drops some. In the table there are over a million clones, 70% to 80% of which are singletons. The sequencing sample was made of memory CD4+ T cells from PBMCs. These receptors originate from a man between 18 and 35 years old in good health. Some clones in this sample may be carry-over from other donors' samples. Each CDR3 is given with its conserved first and last residue. Each record gives: CDR3 protein, J gene, CDR3 length, V gene.

CDR3aa: CASRRRARGSLFYNEQFF; j_gene: TRBJ2-1; len: 18; v_gene: TRBV28
CDR3aa: CATTSPGGVYNEQFF; j_gene: TRBJ2-1; len: 15; v_gene: TRBV5-8
CDR3aa: CASSIPNRGLGLGYTF; j_gene: TRBJ1-2; len: 16; v_gene: TRBV28
CDR3aa: CASSPPGAGQPQHF; j_gene: TRBJ1-5; len: 14; v_gene: TRBV18
CDR3aa: CASSKAAGAVSYEQYF; j_gene: TRBJ2-7; len: 16; v_gene: TRBV21-1
CDR3aa: CASSYGGDEQFF; j_gene: TRBJ2-1; len: 12; v_gene: TRBV6-5
CDR3aa: CASSKAGPRDYLRVGTDTQYF; j_gene: TRBJ2-3; len: 21; v_gene: TRBV21-1
CDR3aa: CASSQGEGAKNIQYF; j_gene: TRBJ2-4; len: 15; v_gene: TRBV4-3
CDR3aa: CASSQGPRQETQYF; j_gene: TRBJ2-5; len: 14; v_gene: TRBV6-6
CDR3aa: CASSPRPGWNEKLFF; j_gene: TRBJ1-4; len: 15; v_gene: TRBV11-2
CDR3aa: CASSRGAQSSGNTIYF; j_gene: TRBJ1-3; len: 16; v_gene: TRBV14
CDR3aa: CASSLGQANYNEQFF; j_gene: TRBJ2-1; len: 15; v_gene: TRBV7-8
CDR3aa: CASRSSGANTGELFF; j_gene: TRBJ2-2; len: 15; v_gene: TRBV5-1
CDR3aa: CASSKAAHPIYNEQFF; j_gene: TRBJ2-1; len: 16; v_gene: TRBV21-1
CDR3aa: CASSMSGYGYTF; j_gene: TRBJ1-2; len: 12; v_gene: TRBV19
CDR3aa: CASGLGTALDTEAFF; j_gene: TRBJ1-1; len: 15; v_gene: TRBV5-1
CDR3aa: CASSYGRRTYEQYF; j_gene: TRBJ2-7; len: 14; v_gene: TRBV28
CDR3aa: CASSLPPLGPYTDTQYF; j_gene: TRBJ2-3; len: 17; v_gene: TRBV7-9
CDR3aa: CASSFVGGTVANYGYTF; j_gene: TRBJ1-2; len: 17; v_gene: TRBV5-6
CDR3aa: CASSPVGQTTTGELFF; j_gene: TRBJ2-2; len: 16; v_gene: TRBV5-6
CDR3aa: CASSLVQTSGYTF; j_gene: TRBJ1-2; len: 13; v_gene: TRBV7-2
CDR3aa: CASSTGGGGRTEAFF; j_gene: TRBJ1-1; len: 15; v_gene: TRBV28
CDR3aa: CAIEGVDGYTF; j_gene: TRBJ1-2; len: 11; v_gene: TRBV10-3
CDR3aa: CASSPLGDREAEQYF; j_gene: TRBJ2-7; len: 15; v_gene: TRBV18
CDR3aa: CASSSLGGAPQPQHF; j_gene: TRBJ1-5; len: 15; v_gene: TRBV7-2
CDR3aa: CASSQVAGGMDEQFF; j_gene: TRBJ2-1; len: 15; v_gene: TRBV4-2